This TCR beta chain was documented in a study of cytomegalovirus exposure and HLA in healthy donors. Turning to this clone: The junction departs from the called germline gene at one end, perhaps through a read error. Distinct nucleotide sequences in the sample also encode this CDR3.

CDR3 length: 16 residues. CDR1 MNHEY and CDR2 SVGAGI come from the germline V gene. The primer mix had 60 Vbeta and 13 Jbeta primers. TCRdb keeps only in-frame clones here, not all; method: immunoSEQ multiplex PCR. The sample contains 150,000 to 200,000 clones, roughly 77% of which appear only once. The V and J genes are TRBV6-5 and TRBJ1-2; TRBD1 might be the D (6 bases). The clonotype comes from a man between 18 and 29 years old in good health and CMV-seropositive. The sequenced sample was PBMCs. The CDR3 sequence is CASSYAEFGGRDGYTF. As DNA, the CDR3 is TGCGCCAGCAGTTACGCCGAATTTGGGGGCCGTGATGGCTACACCTTC.